A single T cell receptor (beta chain) is shown here with its context. These data are taken from a study of cytomegalovirus exposure and HLA in healthy donors. A multiplex PCR was run with 60 Vbeta primers and 13 Jbeta primers. Some clones are missing from TCRdb's copy, which holds only in-frame ones; the method was immunoSEQ multiplex PCR. Among fewer than 95,000 clones listed, roughly 69% were seen once. The CDR3 runs 14 residues. The chain is built from TRBV7-5 and TRBJ2-7; the table calls TRBD1, which could not be checked here. TRBV7-5 is marked as a pseudogene. Sequencing was performed on PBMCs. The TCR was taken from a woman in her twenties or thirties in good health and CMV-seronegative. The CDR3 region has the DNA TGTGTCAGAAGCTTCGCAGGGGACCTATACGAGCAGTACTTC. This codes for CVRSFAGDLYEQYF.